This T cell receptor beta chain comes out of a study of early T cells in non-severe SARS-CoV-2 infection. Across the study: Chains were unpaired, as sequencing was done on bulk RNA from unsorted whole blood. Broader study findings: Matching with VDJdb favored anti-spike CD8 responses (missing private and CD4 specificities).

This clonotype has a count of ten or more. Its antigen is unknown. V was trimmed by 6 bases and J by 0 bases, leaving 9 bases between them. The CDR3 contains 14 residues. Germline loops: CDR1 SNHLY, CDR2 FYNNEI. cDNA molecules, individually, were tagged with unique molecular identifiers. MiXCR, run by TCRdb on the 5' RACE reads, gives a single entry per CDR3 protein. Among more than 45,000 distinct CDR3 sequences, over 10% were seen once, and the ten largest hold 3.5% to 4.5%. This chain connects TRBV2 to TRBJ1-5; D unclear. The sample taken for sequencing was whole blood. This TCR came from an adult who was a healthcare worker with PCR-confirmed SARS-CoV-2 infection or an uninfected control (not recorded which). CDR3 bases: TGTGCCAGCAGCGTTAAATATAGCAATCAGCCCCAGCATTTT. This sequence encodes CASSVKYSNQPQHF.